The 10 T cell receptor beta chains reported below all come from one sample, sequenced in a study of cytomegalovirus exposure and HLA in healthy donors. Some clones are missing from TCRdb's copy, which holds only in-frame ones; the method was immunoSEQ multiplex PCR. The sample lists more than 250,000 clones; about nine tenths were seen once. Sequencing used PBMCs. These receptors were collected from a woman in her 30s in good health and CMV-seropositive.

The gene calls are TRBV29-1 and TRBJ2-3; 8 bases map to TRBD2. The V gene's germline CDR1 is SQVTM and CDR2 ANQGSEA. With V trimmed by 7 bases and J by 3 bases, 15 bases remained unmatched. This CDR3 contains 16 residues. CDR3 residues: CSGKKGGTSFTDTQYF. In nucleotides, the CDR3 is TGCAGCGGAAAAAAGGGCGGGACTAGTTTTACAGATACGCAGTATTTT.

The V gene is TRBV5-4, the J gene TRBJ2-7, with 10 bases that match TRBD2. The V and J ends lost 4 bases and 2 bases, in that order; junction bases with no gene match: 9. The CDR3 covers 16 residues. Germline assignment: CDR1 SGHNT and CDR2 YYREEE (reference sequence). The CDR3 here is CASSNSGGASTYEQYF. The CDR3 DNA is TGTGCCAGCAGCAACAGCGGGGGGGCTAGCACCTACGAGCAGTACTTC.

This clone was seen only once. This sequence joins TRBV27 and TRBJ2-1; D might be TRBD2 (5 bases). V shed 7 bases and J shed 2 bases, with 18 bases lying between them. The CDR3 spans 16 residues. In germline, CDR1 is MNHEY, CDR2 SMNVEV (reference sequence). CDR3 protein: CASTILYRGTYNEQFF. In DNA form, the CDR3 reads TGTGCCAGCACCATTCTCTACCGGGGAACCTACAATGAGCAGTTCTTC.

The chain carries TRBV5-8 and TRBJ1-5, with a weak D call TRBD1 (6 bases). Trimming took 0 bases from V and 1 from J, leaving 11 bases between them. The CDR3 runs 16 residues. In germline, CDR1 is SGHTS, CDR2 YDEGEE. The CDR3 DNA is TGTGCCAGCAGCTTGGTGAGGGGGTTAAGCAATCAGCCCCAGCATTTT. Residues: CASSLVRGLSNQPQHF.

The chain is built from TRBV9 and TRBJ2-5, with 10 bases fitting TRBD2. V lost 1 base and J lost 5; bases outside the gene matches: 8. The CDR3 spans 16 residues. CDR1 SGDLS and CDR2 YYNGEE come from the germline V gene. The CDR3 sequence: CASSVSPSGSGETQYF. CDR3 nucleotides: TGTGCCAGCAGCGTAAGTCCTAGCGGGAGTGGGGAGACCCAGTACTTC.

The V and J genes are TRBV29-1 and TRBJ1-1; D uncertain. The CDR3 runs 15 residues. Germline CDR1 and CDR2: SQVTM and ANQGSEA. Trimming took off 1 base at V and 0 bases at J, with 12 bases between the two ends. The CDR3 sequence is CSVEVGLGMNTEAFF. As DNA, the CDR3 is TGCAGCGTTGAAGTTGGGTTGGGGATGAACACTGAAGCTTTCTTT.

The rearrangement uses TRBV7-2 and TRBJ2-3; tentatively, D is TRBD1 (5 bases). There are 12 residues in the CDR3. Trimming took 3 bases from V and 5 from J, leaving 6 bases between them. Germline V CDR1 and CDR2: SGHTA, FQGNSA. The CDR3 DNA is TGTGCCAGCAGCTTGGGGCGAGATACGCAGTATTTT. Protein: CASSLGRDTQYF.

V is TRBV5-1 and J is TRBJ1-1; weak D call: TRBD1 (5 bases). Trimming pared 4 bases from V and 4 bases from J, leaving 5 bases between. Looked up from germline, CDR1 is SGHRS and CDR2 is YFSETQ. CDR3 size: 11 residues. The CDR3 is CASSRGTEAFF. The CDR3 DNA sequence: TGCGCCAGCAGCAGGGGCACTGAAGCTTTCTTT. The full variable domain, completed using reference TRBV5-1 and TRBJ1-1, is KAGVTQTPRYLIKTRGQQVTLSCSPISGHRSVSWYQQTPGQGLQFLFEYFSETQRNKGNFPGRFSGRQFSNSRSEMNVSTLELGDSALYLCASSRGTEAFFGQGTRLTVV.

CDR3 residues: CASSLIRERNQPQHF. CDR3 DNA: TGTGCCAGTAGTCTGATCAGGGAACGCAATCAGCCCCAGCATTTT. V usage is TRBV19 and J usage is TRBJ1-5; D may be TRBD1 (5 bases). Trimming left V 5 bases short and J 2 bases short, with 13 bases between. This CDR3 contains 15 residues. Germline V lookup: CDR1 LNHDA, CDR2 SQIVND (reference sequence).

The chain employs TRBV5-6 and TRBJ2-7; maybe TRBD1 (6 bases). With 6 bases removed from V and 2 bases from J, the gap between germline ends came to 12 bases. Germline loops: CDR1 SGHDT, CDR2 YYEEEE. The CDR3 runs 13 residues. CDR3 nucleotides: TGTGCCAGCATCGACAGGTTCGCCTACGAGCAGTACTTC. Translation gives CASIDRFAYEQYF.